These 26 T cell receptor beta chains were sequenced from one sample in a study of T cell clonality in common variable immunodeficiency. Points from the study as a whole: Reportedly, TCR beta sequences from common variable immunodeficiency showed fewer deletions and N-nucleotide insertions.

TCRdb's copy holds only in-frame clones and misses some; the assay was immunoSEQ multiplex PCR. The repertoire has 25,000 to 30,000 clones, none seen only once; the ten largest take roughly 29%. These receptors lack a known antigen. The sample comprised peripheral blood mononuclear cells. Receptors were obtained from a human donor with common variable immunodeficiency.

This clone was counted at least ten times. The covered CDR3 bases are TGTGCCAGCAGCGCGGACAGCCCAAATGAAAAA. Translated: CASSADSPNEK. In full, the CDR3 is CASSADSPNEKLFF. The V gene is TRBV7-9, the J gene TRBJ1-4; TRBD1 might be the D (6 bases). The read gets to within 3 residues of the CDR3 end, and the germline J gene fills in the rest. Germline V CDR1 and CDR2: SEHNR, FQNEAQ (reference sequence). V lost 5 bases to trimming and J lost 5 bases, with 12 bases between them. The CDR3 is 14 residues long.

The sample holds many counts of this clone. Coverage ceases 3 residues before the CDR3 finishes, and the germline J gene fills in the end. The chain uses TRBV4-1 and TRBJ2-2; 9 bases are a match to TRBD1. This CDR3 spans 16 amino acids. In germline, CDR1 is MGHRA, CDR2 YSYEKL. Trimming took 2 bases from V and 6 from J; bases not matched to a gene: 7. CDR3 DNA (partial): TGCGCCAGCAGCCAACGTCCCGGGACAGGGTCCGGGGAG. Its translation is CASSQRPGTGSGE. The full CDR3 protein is CASSQRPGTGSGELFF.

In regard to this clone: Coverage ceases 3 residues before the CDR3 finishes, and the germline J gene fills in the end. The gene calls are TRBV7-2 and TRBJ2-5, with 7 positions matching TRBD2. V lost 7 bases to trimming and J lost 5 bases; unmatched junction nucleotides: 13. Per germline, CDR1 SGHTA and CDR2 FQGNSA. The CDR3 extends over 15 amino acids. CDR3 loop: CASTSLSGGSETQYF. CDR3 bases read: TGTGCCAGCACCTCCCTGTCGGGGGGATCGGAGACC.

A word on this clone: Sequencing ends 3 residues short of the CDR3 end; the germline J gene provides the rest. This rearrangement joins TRBV6-1 to TRBJ1-3, with D perhaps TRBD1 (5 bases). The germline gives CDR1 MNHNS, CDR2 SASEGT. Trimming cost V 2 bases and J 0 bases, with 20 bases left between them. The CDR3 spans 19 residues. CDR3 DNA, as far as it was read: TGTGCCAGCAGTGAATTTTATGGGACTCGCGCTTACTCTGGAAACACC. Translated, it gives CASSEFYGTRAYSGNT. The CDR3 as a whole reads CASSEFYGTRAYSGNTIYF.

This clone was found a few times. The read ends 3 residues shy of where the CDR3 ends; the end is completed using the germline J gene. The rearrangement uses TRBV7-9 and TRBJ1-2; unclear D gene. The CDR3 consists of 14 residues. V was trimmed by 5 bases and J by 3 bases, leaving 13 bases between them. CDR1 and CDR2 from the germline V gene are SEHNR and FQNEAQ (reference sequence). The CDR3 sequence is CASSPDPPDYGYTF. Partial CDR3 DNA: TGTGCCAGCAGCCCCGATCCTCCGGACTATGGC.

This clone was observed many times. Read coverage stops 3 residues before the CDR3 terminus; the germline J gene supplies the remainder. This chain links TRBV29-1 with TRBJ2-3; D unclear. Trimming removed 7 bases from V and 2 bases from J, with 7 bases in between. The CDR3 spans 11 residues. Germline assignment: CDR1 SQVTM and CDR2 ANQGSEA. CDR3 sequence reads: CSATTTDTQYF. The CDR3 DNA, read in part, is TGCAGCGCCACAACCACAGATACG.

This clone was found many times. The CDR3 extends 3 residues past the end of the read, so its final part is completed from the germline J gene. The chain uses TRBV9 and TRBJ1-1; D possibly corresponds to TRBD1 (6 bases). The CDR3 contains 15 residues. CDR1 and CDR2 from the germline V gene are SGDLS and YYNGEE. Trimming took off 3 bases at V and 4 bases at J, with 16 bases between the two ends. Incomplete CDR3 DNA: TGTGCCAGCAGCGGGGACATTCTGAGGGGCACTGAA. Encoded protein: CASSGDILRGTE. The CDR3 as a whole reads CASSGDILRGTEAFF.

This clone was counted many times. CDR3 bases read: TGTGCCTGCGGACAGGTCGAG. This sequence encodes CACGQVE. In full, the CDR3 reads CACGQVEQYF. The genes are TRBV30 and TRBJ2-7; 7 bases map to TRBD1. The read is 3 residues too short to cover the CDR3 end, so that end is filled in from the germline J gene. This CDR3 has 10 amino acids. Germline V gene sequence: CDR1 GTSNPN, CDR2 SVGIG (reference sequence). Trimming took 6 bases from V and 6 from J; bases not matched to a gene: 2.

This clone was counted ten times or more. The sequenced fragment ends 3 residues before the CDR3 boundary, so the rest is inferred from the germline J gene. The V and J genes are TRBV7-2 and TRBJ1-5, with D perhaps matching TRBD1 (5 bases). The CDR3 extends over 13 amino acids. V was pared by 5 bases and J by 4 bases, with 9 bases between. Looked up from germline, CDR1 is SGHTA and CDR2 is FQGNSA. CDR3 amino acids: CASSLGPNQPQHF. The CDR3 DNA, read in part, is TGTGCCAGCAGCCTGGGGCCAAATCAGCCC.

This clone came up many times. The read is 3 residues too short to cover the CDR3 end, so that end is filled in from the germline J gene. This chain connects TRBV7-2 to TRBJ1-5; the D gene is possibly TRBD1 (6 bases). V lost 6 bases and J lost 1, with 13 bases in between. The CDR3 is made up of 15 amino acids. Germline CDR1 and CDR2: SGHTA and FQGNSA. The CDR3 loop is CASSPQGGSNQPQHF. The sequenced CDR3 bases are TGTGCCAGCAGTCCACAGGGCGGAAGCAATCAGCCC.

With regard to this clone: The CDR3 end falls 3 residues outside the read, so it is completed with the germline J gene. This chain joins TRBV30 and TRBJ2-7; D is perhaps TRBD2 (5 bases). V was trimmed by 2 bases and J by 5 bases, leaving 10 bases between them. Germline V CDR1 and CDR2: GTSNPN, SVGIG (reference sequence). The CDR3 has 12 residues. CDR3 region: CAWSRGSHEQYF. The sequenced part of the CDR3 DNA is TGTGCCTGGAGTCGGGGTTCCCACGAG. Full variable domain (rest looked up from reference TRBV30 and TRBJ2-7): SQTIHQWPATLVQPVGSPLSLECTVEGTSNPNLYWYRQAAGRGLQLLFYSVGIGQISSEVPQNLSASRPQDRQFILSSKKLLLSDSGFYLCAWSRGSHEQYFGPGTRLTVT.

For this clone: The CDR3 end is not reached by the read, which stops 3 residues before it; the germline J gene fills it in. The chain recombines TRBV18 with TRBJ1-4; D not certain. V lost 2 bases, J lost 6 bases, and 10 bases lay in between. Germline-derived CDR1 and CDR2 are KGHSH and LQKENI. CDR3 size: 14 residues. The CDR3 sequence: CASSPNFADEKLFF. Partial CDR3 DNA: TGTGCCAGCTCACCAAACTTTGCGGATGAAAAA. Full variable domain (rest looked up from reference TRBV18 and TRBJ1-4): NAGVMQNPRHLVRRRGQEARLRCSPMKGHSHVYWYRQLPEEGLKFMVYLQKENIIDESGMPKERFSAEFPKEGPSILRIQQVVRGDSAAYFCASSPNFADEKLFFGSGTQLSVL.

This clone was seen at least ten times. Read coverage stops 3 residues before the CDR3 terminus; the germline J gene supplies the remainder. This rearrangement joins TRBV7-8 to TRBJ2-1; D perhaps matches TRBD1 (7 bases). V gave up 4 bases and J gave up 5 bases, with 18 bases separating them. Germline values: CDR1 SGHVS, CDR2 FQNEAQ. The CDR3 is 16 residues long. The CDR3 spells CASSSSGGGHNNEQFF. Partial CDR3 DNA: TGTGCCAGCAGCTCCAGCGGAGGGGGCCATAACAATGAG.

At least ten counts were recorded for this clone. The sequenced fragment ends 3 residues before the CDR3 boundary, so the rest is inferred from the germline J gene. This chain uses TRBV6-2 or TRBV6-3 with TRBJ1-2; D is possibly TRBD1 (5 bases). Germline lookup yields CDR1 MNHEY and CDR2 SVGEGT. The length of the CDR3 is 13 residues. The CDR3 bases that were read are TGTGCCAGCAGTTACCTGGCGACAGACGGC. Translation: CASSYLATDG. The entire CDR3 reads CASSYLATDGYTF.

Notes on this clone: The read ends 3 residues early relative to the CDR3; the germline J gene fills the gap. The chain has TRBV6-1 and TRBJ1-4; TRBD1 matches at 10 bases. Germline V gene lookup returns CDR1 MNHNS and CDR2 SASEGT. The CDR3 runs 15 residues. Trimming took 4 bases from V and 2 from J; bases not matched to a gene: 1. The DNA read from the CDR3 is TGTGCCAGCAGTGGGACAGGGGGGACTAATGAAAAA. Translating gives CASSGTGGTNEK. The complete CDR3 protein is CASSGTGGTNEKLFF.

A remark on this clone: The sequenced fragment ends 3 residues before the CDR3 boundary, so the rest is inferred from the germline J gene. The chain is built from TRBV7-7 and TRBJ2-5, with a possible D match to TRBD1 (5 bases). The CDR3 has 17 amino acids. Germline V gene data show CDR1 as SSHAT and CDR2 as FNYEAQ (reference sequence). The V and J ends lost 5 bases and 4 bases respectively, with 23 bases between them. The chain's CDR3 is CASSQSFRGLYPETQYF. The DNA read from the CDR3 is TGTGCCAGCAGCCAAAGCTTTAGGGGTCTTTACCCAGAGACC. Combining the CDR3 with reference TRBV7-7 and TRBJ2-5 gives the whole variable domain GAGVSQSPRYKVTKRGQDVTLRCDPISSHATLYWYQQALGQGPEFLTYFNYEAQPDKSGLPSDRFSAERPEGSISTLTIQRTEQRDSAMYRCASSQSFRGLYPETQYFGPGTRLLVL.

This clone has only a few counts. The read finishes 3 residues shy of the CDR3 end, and the germline J gene is used to complete it. This chain connects TRBV6-2 or TRBV6-3 to TRBJ2-3; weak D call: TRBD1 (5 bases). The V end was cut by 6 bases, the J end by 3 bases, with 10 bases between. CDR1 and CDR2 (germline): MNHEY, SVGEGT. CDR3 length: 13 residues. The CDR3 loop reads CASRPAGTDTQYF. The CDR3 bases that were read are TGTGCCAGCAGACCAGCAGGGACAGATACG.

This clone was recorded many times. The read halts 3 residues ahead of the CDR3 end, with the missing end drawn from the germline J gene. The chain couples TRBV18 to TRBJ1-1; D is uncertain. Germline V gene data show CDR1 as KGHSH and CDR2 as LQKENI. The CDR3 covers 13 residues. The V end lost 10 bases, the J end lost 0 bases, and 12 bases lay between the germline ends. The CDR3 region is CATSGSVNTEAFF. CDR3 DNA (partial): TGTGCCACATCCGGGTCGGTGAACACTGAA. Full variable domain (missing parts from reference TRBV18 and TRBJ1-1): NAGVMQNPRHLVRRRGQEARLRCSPMKGHSHVYWYRQLPEEGLKFMVYLQKENIIDESGMPKERFSAEFPKEGPSILRIQQVVRGDSAAYFCATSGSVNTEAFFGQGTRLTVV.

This clone was observed a few times. The CDR3 end is not reached by the read, which stops 3 residues before it; the germline J gene fills it in. The rearrangement joins TRBV7-8 to TRBJ2-1; 8 nucleotides align to TRBD2. The CDR3 covers 16 residues. J lost 8 bases, V lost 5 bases, and 14 bases had no gene match. The germline V gene encodes CDR1 SGHVS and CDR2 FQNEAQ. This CDR3 reads CASSPQGGGYVDEQFF. The covered CDR3 bases are TGTGCCAGCAGCCCCCAGGGCGGGGGGTACGTCGATGAG.

Points on this clone: The DNA ends 3 residues before the CDR3 does, and the rest of the CDR3 is filled in from the germline J gene. The chain is built from TRBV2 and TRBJ2-1, with a tentative D call TRBD1 (6 bases). The CDR3 consists of 16 residues. Trimming removed 7 bases at V and 4 bases at J, with 20 bases between. Germline CDR1 and CDR2: SNHLY and FYNNEI. The part of the CDR3 DNA that was read is TGTGCCAGCACTCCAGGGGCCCTTGGACCATACAATGAG. This codes for CASTPGALGPYNE. The entire CDR3 is CASTPGALGPYNEQFF.

This clone has a count of ten or more. Read sequence stops 3 residues before the CDR3 end, and the germline J gene provides the missing end. The rearrangement joins TRBV7-9 to TRBJ2-5; 8 positions agree with TRBD2. The germline CDR1 and CDR2 sequences are SEHNR and FQNEAQ (reference sequence). The ends lost 4 bases at V and 5 bases at J; junction bases unmatched: 9. The CDR3 consists of 15 residues. The part of the CDR3 DNA that was read is TGTGCCAGCAGCTCCCCCTGGGCTAGCGGGGAGACC. This translates into CASSSPWASGET. The complete CDR3 protein is CASSSPWASGETQYF.

This clone was seen many times. The read finishes 3 residues shy of the CDR3 end, and the germline J gene is used to complete it. This chain connects TRBV12-3 or TRBV12-4 to TRBJ2-7, with D perhaps TRBD1 (5 bases). Trimming removed 4 bases at V and 4 bases at J, with 17 bases between. The CDR3 loop spans 15 amino acids. Partial CDR3 DNA: TGTGCCAGCAGTTCGACAGAAACATCAACTTACGAG. Translation gives CASSSTETSTYE. The CDR3 reads in full as CASSSTETSTYEQYF.

This clone has a handful of counts. The read finishes 3 residues shy of the CDR3 end, and the germline J gene is used to complete it. The rearrangement links TRBV18 to TRBJ1-4, with 7 bases identical to TRBD1. After removal of 2 bases from V and 2 bases from J, the junction contained 8 bases not matched to a gene. This CDR3 is built from 17 residues. Germline V CDR1 and CDR2: KGHSH, LQKENI. The covered CDR3 bases are TGTGCCAGCTCACCATTCTCGGGACAGACTACTAATGAAAAA. It translates to CASSPFSGQTTNEK. In full, the CDR3 reads CASSPFSGQTTNEKLFF.

This clone turned up a few times. The CDR3 end falls 3 residues outside the read, so it is completed with the germline J gene. The rearrangement joins TRBV7-9 to TRBJ2-4, with D possibly matching TRBD1 (5 bases). Germline lookup yields CDR1 SEHNR and CDR2 FQNEAQ (reference sequence). The CDR3 sequence is 15 residues long. Trimming pared 2 bases from V and 3 bases from J, leaving 11 bases between. The CDR3 reads CASSLTGVGKNIQYF. The DNA read from the CDR3 is TGTGCCAGCAGCTTAACAGGTGTTGGCAAAAACATT.

This clone has more than one count but fewer than ten. With the read ending 3 residues before the CDR3 end, the germline J gene is used to fill in that end. V is TRBV7-9 and J is TRBJ2-7; the D is unclear. Germline assignment: CDR1 SEHNR and CDR2 FQNEAQ (reference sequence). The CDR3 contains 12 residues. V lost 3 bases, J lost 6 bases, and 9 bases lay in between. CDR3 DNA (partial): TGTGCCAGCAGCTTGAACAGTCCCGAG. As protein: CASSLNSPE. The whole CDR3 reads CASSLNSPEQYF.

This clone was counted only a few times. This chain's CDR3 is CAWSVGQGNEKLFF. The sequenced CDR3 bases are TGTGCCTGGAGTGTGGGGCAGGGTAATGAAAAA. This sequence joins TRBV30 and TRBJ1-4; TRBD1 is a possible D gene (5 bases). The sequenced fragment ends 3 residues before the CDR3 boundary, so the rest is inferred from the germline J gene. This CDR3 region has 14 residues. Trimming removed 0 bases at V and 4 bases at J, with 9 bases between. Looked up from germline, CDR1 is GTSNPN and CDR2 is SVGIG (reference sequence).